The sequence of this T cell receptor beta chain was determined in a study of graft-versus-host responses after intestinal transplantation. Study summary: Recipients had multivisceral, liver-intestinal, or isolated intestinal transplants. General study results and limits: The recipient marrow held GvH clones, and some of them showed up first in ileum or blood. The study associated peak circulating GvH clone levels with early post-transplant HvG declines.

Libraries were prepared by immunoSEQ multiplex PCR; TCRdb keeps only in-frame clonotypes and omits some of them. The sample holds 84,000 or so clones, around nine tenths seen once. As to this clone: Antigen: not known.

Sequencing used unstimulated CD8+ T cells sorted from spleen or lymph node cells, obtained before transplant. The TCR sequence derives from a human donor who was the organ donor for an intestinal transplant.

The CDR3 reads CATPGPPSPFF. The CDR3 DNA sequence: TGTGCCACCCCCGGTCCCCCAAGTCCTTTCTTT. The chain joins TRBV6-1 to TRBJ1-1, with unresolved D. The V end was cut by 10 bases, the J end by 12 bases, with 18 bases between. Germline CDR1 is MNHNS and CDR2 is SASEGT. The CDR3 is 11 amino acids.